This record concerns one T cell receptor (beta chain) sequence. Seattle's enrolled individuals joined amid active infection and were then monitored longitudinally. This sample was included in a study of blood T cell repertoires in COVID-19. Across the study: The United States, Italy and Spain provided the acute and convalescent COVID-19 samples. Nucleic acid was either cDNA or gDNA, and it came from T cells, B-cell-depleted T cells, or PBMCs.

V trimming: 6 bases; J trimming: 5 bases; junction bases outside the gene matches: 11. Germline V lookup: CDR1 LNHDA, CDR2 SQIVND (reference sequence). The CDR3 loop spans 17 amino acids. In the original processing: Estimation of nucleated cell counts relied on the amplification of reference gene primers. Profiling relied on immunoSEQ multiplex PCR, and the TCRdb table lists in-frame clones only, not all of them. V and J calls and clone size are given by that table; D and trimming were obtained from the DNA. Of about 160,000 clones detected, 60% to 85% appear once; the ten largest clones hold 8.1%. The chain combines TRBV19 with TRBJ1-4; TRBD1 matches at 11 bases. The sample comprised peripheral blood. The receptor comes from a woman aged 55-69 years with COVID-19, enrolled during active disease. The CDR3: CASRGGQGAGRNEKLFF. In DNA, the CDR3 is TGTGCCAGTAGGGGAGGACAGGGGGCTGGAAGGAATGAAAAACTGTTTTTT.